The T cell receptor beta chain under discussion was sequenced for a study of cytomegalovirus exposure and HLA in healthy donors. With regard to this clone: What it binds is not known.

The primer mix had 60 Vbeta and 13 Jbeta primers. As handled by the study authors: Later reanalysis found 80 million or so unique TCR beta chains, around 10 million of them shared. Clones were sequenced by immunoSEQ multiplex PCR, and TCRdb holds only the in-frame ones, with some missing. V and J calls and clone size come straight from that table; D and trimming were deduced from the DNA. Counted here are more than 90,000 clones, about three quarters occurring once; the ten biggest clones make up roughly 8.3%. In germline, CDR1 is SGHTS, CDR2 YDEGEE. Unmatched junction bases numbered 6, after V lost 4 bases and J lost 6 bases. This CDR3 region has 14 residues. Overall study findings and caveats: Analyses of presence/absence relied on an assumption of roughly uniform sequencing depth across donors. In a later analysis, a missense DCLRE1C variant was linked to TCR beta V- and J-gene trimming. Versus the roughly 690-donor mean, an Asian-associated ancestry cluster reportedly showed fewer N-insertions in a later analysis.

The sequenced sample consisted of PBMCs. This TCR came from a human donor in good health. The chain uses TRBV5-8 and TRBJ2-2; 7 bases map to TRBD1. CDR3 nucleotides: TGTGCCAGCAGCCCACCCACAGGGGCCGGGGAGCTGTTTTTT. It yields the protein CASSPPTGAGELFF. Drawing the rest from reference TRBV5-8 and TRBJ2-2, the complete variable domain is EAGVTQSPTHLIKTRGQQATLRCSPISGHTSVYWYQQALGLGLQFLLWYDEGEERNRGNFPPRFSGRQFPNYSSELNVNALELEDSALYLCASSPPTGAGELFFGEGSRLTVL.